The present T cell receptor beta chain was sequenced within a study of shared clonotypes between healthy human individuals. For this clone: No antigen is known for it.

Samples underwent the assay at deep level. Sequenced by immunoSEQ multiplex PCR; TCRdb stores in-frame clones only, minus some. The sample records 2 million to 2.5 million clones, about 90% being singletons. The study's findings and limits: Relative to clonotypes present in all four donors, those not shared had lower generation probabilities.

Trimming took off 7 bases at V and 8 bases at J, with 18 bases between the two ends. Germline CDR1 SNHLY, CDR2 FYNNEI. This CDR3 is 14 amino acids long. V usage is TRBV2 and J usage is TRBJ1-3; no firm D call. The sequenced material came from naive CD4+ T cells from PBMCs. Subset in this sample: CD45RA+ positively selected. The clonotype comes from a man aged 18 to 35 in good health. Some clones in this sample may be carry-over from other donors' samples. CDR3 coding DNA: TGTGCCAGCAAAGACGGGCTCCCGAACTACACCATATATTTT. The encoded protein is CASKDGLPNYTIYF.